This T cell receptor beta chain derives from a study of cytomegalovirus exposure and HLA in healthy donors. Both 60 Vbeta primers and 13 Jbeta primers went into the PCR. Sequencing used immunoSEQ multiplex PCR; TCRdb keeps in-frame clones, though not all of them. This table holds more than 85,000 clones, approximately 87% found once. The CDR3 contains 16 residues. Germline V gene sequence: CDR1 MNHNS, CDR2 SASEGT. J gave up 1 base and V 4 bases, and 9 bases lay outside the gene matches. Material: PBMCs. The genes are TRBV6-1 and TRBJ2-7; 8 nucleotides line up with TRBD1. The sequence came from a man in his forties or fifties in good health and CMV-seronegative. The CDR3 nucleotides are TGTGCCAGCAGTGCCCCTGGGACAGGCGGATCCTACGAGCAGTACTTC. Encoded protein: CASSAPGTGGSYEQYF.